This T cell receptor (beta chain) was identified in a study of blood T cell repertoires in COVID-19 (dated by TCRdb to 2019 to 2021). Describing the broader study: Samples from collaborators originated in the United States, Italy and Spain and spanned both the acute and convalescent phases of COVID-19. The material from the prospective study consisted of cDNA or gDNA derived from T cells, B-cell-depleted T cells, or PBMCs. The dataset comprised deeply sampled blood TCRbeta repertoires from subjects exposed to, actively infected with, or recovered from COVID-19. The repertoires were released in a freely available public database intended as a resource for research on the immune response to SARS-CoV-2. Samples came from the ongoing ImmuneRACE study (first 160 participants) plus 1,254 subjects from 6 global collaborators. Nearly every sample came with metadata listing a de-identified subject ID, COVID-19 status, age in years and sex. Where available, HLA class I and class II types were obtained from metadata supplied by the sample provider rather than from assay-based typing.

Per the germline V gene (reference sequence), MNHEY is the CDR1 and SMNVEV is the CDR2. The CDR3 runs 15 amino acids, cysteine and phenylalanine included. Left in the record is the CDR3 DNA by itself, 45 bases read in frame from the first base. Relative to germline, V is missing 5 bases and J is missing 8 bases, with 12 bases of the junction outside any gene match. Paper-wide results and their limitations: The amount of clinical and demographic metadata varied by source and participant and was provided uncurated.

Enrolling through a virtual design, the prospective study's participants ranged in age from roughly 18 to 89 years and lived across some 22 United States geographic areas. To assign participants to cohorts, the prospective study relied on clinical history that participants themselves reported in a screening survey and a study questionnaire. Recovered participants in ImmuneRACE Cohort 3 were defined as having two consecutive negative NP/OP PCR tests, clearance from a healthcare professional, or resolution of symptoms. Mobile phlebotomists in the prospective study collected whole blood, serum and a nasopharyngeal or oropharyngeal swab from every participant. Participants in the prospective study had the option to provide additional blood draws and questionnaires over a roughly 2-month period. Before DNA extraction, prospective study blood samples were shipped either frozen or at room temperature.

TCRbeta CDR3 regions were amplified from genomic DNA by means of the immunoSEQ Assay, a bias-controlled multiplex PCR. In the original analysis: Within the assay, amplification of reference gene primers was used to estimate how many nucleated cells each sample contained. To quantify the absolute abundance of each unique TCRbeta CDR3 rearrangement, sequence reads were collapsed and filtered. Productive Simpson clonality was computed per sample as the square root of Simpson's diversity index over productive rearrangements. Held by TCRdb, this immuneACCESS table contains in-frame sequences only and omits some clones. Under half of the omission traces to an unresolved V gene where checked; the cause of the rest is unknown. V and J calls and clone size are those listed in that table; D and trimming were worked out from the DNA. The sample yields approximately 200,000 clones; about 80% were counted once. The ten most abundant clones make up less than 9.5% of the sample.

This clone was observed a single time. This clone's antigen is unknown. No base quality values were provided; no much bigger clone lies one nucleotide off. Sequencing used PBMCs or T cells enriched from blood (not recorded which). This clonotype originated in a man aged 40-49 years who had recovered from COVID-19. This sequence uses TRBV27 and TRBJ2-1; 7 central bases correspond to TRBD2. The CDR3 protein: CASSNGTTRRDEQFF. In nucleotide form, the sequence is TGTGCCAGCAGTAACGGGACTACCAGGAGGGATGAGCAGTTCTTC.